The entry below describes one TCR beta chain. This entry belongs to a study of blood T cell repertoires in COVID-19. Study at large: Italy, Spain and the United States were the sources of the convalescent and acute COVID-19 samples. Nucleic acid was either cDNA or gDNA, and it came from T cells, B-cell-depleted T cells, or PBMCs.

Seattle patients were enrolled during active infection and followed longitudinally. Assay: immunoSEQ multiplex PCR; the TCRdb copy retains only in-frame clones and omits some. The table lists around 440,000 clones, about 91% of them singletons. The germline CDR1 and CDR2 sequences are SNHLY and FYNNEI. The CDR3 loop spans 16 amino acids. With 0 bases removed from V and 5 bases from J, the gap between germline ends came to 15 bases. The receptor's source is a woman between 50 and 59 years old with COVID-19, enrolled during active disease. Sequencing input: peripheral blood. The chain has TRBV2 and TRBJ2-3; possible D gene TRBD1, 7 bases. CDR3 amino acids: CASSEASRGVRDTQYF. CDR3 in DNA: TGTGCCAGCAGTGAAGCATCCAGGGGGGTCAGAGATACGCAGTATTTT.